The T cell receptor (beta chain) described here comes from a study of cytomegalovirus exposure and HLA in healthy donors. PCR amplification relied on 60 Vbeta primers (plus 13 Jbeta primers). Clones were read by immunoSEQ multiplex PCR, and TCRdb kept only the in-frame ones, dropping some. There are about 250,000 clones in the sample; around 83% occur only once, and 0.2% to 0.25% lies in the top ten. The study, taken as a whole, reports: Versus the approximately 700-donor mean, an Asian-associated ancestry cluster reportedly showed fewer N-insertions in a later analysis. Analysis performed later found around 15,000 TCR beta sequences associated with HLA alleles at 0.05 false discovery rate. Indistinguishable V segments, including TRBV6-2 and TRBV6-3, were excluded. For presence/absence analyses, sequencing depth was assumed to be roughly uniform across donors.

In the case of this clone: Its antigen is unknown.

Germline V gene lookup returns CDR1 SGHNT and CDR2 YYREEE (reference sequence). The CDR3 has 13 amino acids. Trimming took 2 bases from V and 5 from J; bases not matched to a gene: 0. The V and J genes are TRBV5-4 and TRBJ2-5; 10 nucleotides match TRBD2. Material for sequencing was PBMCs. The receptor was isolated from a girl aged 2 to 10 in good health and CMV-seronegative. The CDR3 DNA reads TGTGCCAGCAGCTTAGCGGGAGGGGAGACCCAGTACTTC. This translates into CASSLAGGETQYF.